This TCR beta chain comes out of a study of T cells in narcolepsy. Study-level information: Enrolled donors included narcolepsy type 1 or type 2 patients and healthy controls. Notes on the study in general: In some patient and control memory CD4+ samples, autoreactive clones were absent. Comparing one patient's CSF and blood CD4+ clonotypes highlighted HCRT- and TRIB2-specific autoreactive clonotypes. Healthy controls reportedly lacked the autoreactive clonotypes serially found in patients' blood.

Concerning this clone: What it binds is not known.

TCRdb's copy holds only in-frame clones and misses some; the assay was immunoSEQ multiplex PCR. The sample lists about 27,000 clones, about four fifths occurring once. From germline, CDR1 is SGHRS and CDR2 YFSETQ. Trimming at V came to 0 bases and at J to 1 base, leaving 3 bases not matched to a gene. The CDR3 sequence is 16 residues long. The sample comprised memory (CD45RA-) CD4+ T cells from blood. The TCR comes from a human donor in good health. The chain links TRBV5-1 to TRBJ2-5, with TRBD1 matching 10 bases. CDR3 nucleotides: TGCGCCAGCAGCTTGGGGACAGGGGGTCGCCAAGAGACCCAGTACTTC. Protein sequence: CASSLGTGGRQETQYF. Full variable domain (outside the CDR3, taken from reference TRBV5-1 and TRBJ2-5): KAGVTQTPRYLIKTRGQQVTLSCSPISGHRSVSWYQQTPGQGLQFLFEYFSETQRNKGNFPGRFSGRQFSNSRSEMNVSTLELGDSALYLCASSLGTGGRQETQYFGPGTRLLVL.